This T cell receptor beta chain stems from a study of long-term antiretroviral therapy in people with HIV. Study details: Collection of the earliest samples took place about a decade ahead of the 2015 immediate-ART recommendation.

Assay version v3.0 of immunoSEQ was used, and it was run at survey level. TCRdb keeps only in-frame clones here, not all; method: immunoSEQ multiplex PCR. The table includes approximately 15,000 clones, approximately 80% detected once. Trimming left V 2 bases short and J 4 bases short, with 14 bases between. The CDR3 contains 15 residues. Per germline, CDR1 SGHTA and CDR2 FQGTGA. The TCR was taken from a man between 18 and 35 years old with HIV. The sequencing used unsorted PBMCs, collected 0.3 years after starting antiretroviral therapy. The rearrangement uses TRBV7-3 and TRBJ2-5, with D possibly TRBD2 on 7 matching bases. CDR3 DNA sequence: TGTGCCAGCAGCTTATGGGGGGGGCTGAGAGAGACCCAGTACTTC. It codes for CASSLWGGLRETQYF.